Listed below are T cell receptor beta chains from one sample, sequenced in a study of OX40 agonist ivuxolimab in advanced cancers. Profiled with immunoSEQ multiplex PCR; TCRdb holds only in-frame clones, not every one. The sample consists of tens of thousands of clones, about nine tenths of them appearing once. The sample consisted of CD4+ or CD8+ T cells sorted from blood, taken in a trial of the OX40 agonist ivuxolimab. These receptors were collected from an adult with an advanced solid tumor such as melanoma, head and neck, liver or kidney cancer. Both conserved end residues are part of each CDR3. A D gene is named only where the DNA matches it firmly. Some rows mark clone size as missing; the rest say once, few, many or name a class of expanded clone.

V	D	J	size	DNA	CDR3
TRBV7-2	NA	TRBJ1-2	NA	TGTGCCAGCAGCTTAGGCCGGGGGCTCTTCTATGGCTACACCTTC	CASSLGRGLFYGYTF
TRBV25-1	NA	TRBJ1-6	once	TGTGCCAGCAGTGAATATCGGGGGACGGATAATTCACCCCTCCACTTT	CASSEYRGTDNSPLHF
TRBV15	NA	TRBJ1-2	NA	TGTGCCACCAGCAGAGATAGGGGACCCCTATTTGGCTACACCTTC	CATSRDRGPLFGYTF
TRBV7-2	NA	TRBJ2-6	NA	TGTGCCAGCAGCCGAGGGTTCTCTGGGGCCAACGTCCTGACTTTC	CASSRGFSGANVLTF
TRBV6-7	NA	TRBJ1-3	NA	TGTGCCAGCAGCCCCCGGGGGTGTGGAAACACCATATATTTT	CASSPRGCGNTIYF
TRBV5-1	NA	TRBJ2-7	NA	TGCGCCAGCAGCTTGGCCGGTCTCCGAGGTTCTTACGAGCAGTACTTC	CASSLAGLRGSYEQYF
TRBV19	TRBD1	TRBJ2-3	once	TGTGCCAGTACAGCAACCGGGACAGGAGGCACAGATACGCAGTATTTT	CASTATGTGGTDTQYF
TRBV6-1	NA	TRBJ1-3	NA	TGTGCCAGCACATGGGGTGACACCATATATTTT	CASTWGDTIYF
TRBV27	NA	TRBJ2-5	NA	TGTGCCAGCAGTGACATGCAAGAGACCCAGTACTTC	CASSDMQETQYF
TRBV7-8	NA	TRBJ1-5	NA	TGTGCCAGCAGCTTAGGGTCTGGGGGTGACCAGCCCCAGCATTTT	CASSLGSGGDQPQHF
TRBV28	TRBD1	TRBJ2-7	NA	TGTGCCAGCAGAGAAGGGACAGTAGCCTACGAGCAGTACTTC	CASREGTVAYEQYF